Each of the 13 T cell receptor beta chains below was sequenced from the same sample in a study of cytomegalovirus exposure and HLA in healthy donors. The PCR ran on 60 Vbeta and 13 Jbeta primers. TCRdb's table, derived via immunoSEQ multiplex PCR, lists solely in-frame clones and lacks some. Among under 250,000 clones listed, roughly 85% were seen once. The sample comprised PBMCs. These receptors were taken from a woman aged 25 to 45 in good health and CMV-seropositive.

J is TRBJ1-6 and V is TRBV19, with D possibly TRBD1 on 6 matching bases. Germline assignment: CDR1 LNHDA and CDR2 SQIVND (reference sequence). The CDR3 runs 19 residues. Deletions cut 6 bases from V and 8 bases from J, with 29 bases between. CDR3 in amino acids: CASSDTLKYPATGDSPLHF. Written as DNA, the CDR3 is TGTGCCAGTAGCGATACCCTTAAATACCCGGCGACAGGAGATTCACCCCTCCACTTT.

This chain joins TRBV5-6 and TRBJ1-2; D remains ambiguous. The CDR3 runs to 13 residues. V was shortened by 4 bases and J by 5 bases, with 12 bases between the two germline ends. The germline V gene encodes CDR1 SGHDT and CDR2 YYEEEE. The CDR3 nucleotides read TGTGCCAGCAGCCGGGATCCTACATATGGCTACACCTTC. It specifies CASSRDPTYGYTF.

The J gene is TRBJ2-7, the V gene TRBV27; a possible D gene is TRBD2 (5 bases). The CDR3 consists of 15 residues. Germline V gene data show CDR1 as MNHEY and CDR2 as SMNVEV (reference sequence). V was clipped by 3 bases and J by 0 bases, with 12 bases between them. The CDR3 DNA reads as TGTGCCAGCAGTTTCTCCGGACTGAGCTCCTACGAGCAGTACTTC. Translation gives CASSFSGLSSYEQYF.

The count of this clone is one. This chain links TRBV4-2 with TRBJ2-5; D unresolved. The CDR3 sequence is 15 residues long. Deletions cut 4 bases from V and 5 bases from J, with 17 bases between. Germline CDR1 is LGHNA and CDR2 is YNFKEQ. CDR3: CASSRPPGGAETQYF. In DNA, the CDR3 is TGTGCCAGCAGCCGGCCGCCGGGTGGTGCGGAGACCCAGTACTTC.

The chain uses TRBV19 and TRBJ2-3, with 7 positions matching TRBD1. The CDR3 length is 16 residues. The V gene end was trimmed by 4 bases and the J gene end by 2 bases; junction bases not matched to a gene: 9. Germline V gene sequence: CDR1 LNHDA, CDR2 SQIVND (reference sequence). CDR3: CASSRTTGTYTDTQYF. In nucleotides, the CDR3 is TGTGCCAGTAGTAGAACGACAGGGACGTACACAGATACGCAGTATTTT.

CDR3: CASSPMVGAQETQYF. DNA for the CDR3: TGTGCCAGCAGTCCCATGGTGGGAGCACAAGAGACCCAGTACTTC. The rearrangement links TRBV6-5 to TRBJ2-5, with a weak D call TRBD2 (5 bases). V dropped 5 bases and J dropped 2 bases, with 15 bases sitting between them. CDR3 length equals 15 residues. Germline V gene sequence: CDR1 MNHEY, CDR2 SVGAGI.

This clone was observed a handful of times. This chain links TRBV6-5 with TRBJ2-1, with 7 nucleotides matching TRBD2. The CDR3 loop spans 15 amino acids. Losses at the gene ends were 7 bases for V and 6 bases for J; bases not matched to a gene: 12. The V gene's germline CDR1 is MNHEY and CDR2 SVGAGI. The CDR3 region is CASNSRGLPFNEQFF. The CDR3 nucleotides read TGTGCCAGCAATTCGAGGGGACTACCGTTCAATGAGCAGTTCTTC.

The chain employs TRBV7-9 and TRBJ2-1; a weak D match, TRBD1 (5 bases). V lost 1 base and J lost 9, with 13 bases in between. In germline, CDR1 is SEHNR, CDR2 FQNEAQ (reference sequence). This CDR3 region has 14 residues. The CDR3 loop is CASSLGRLRGEQFF. The CDR3 region has the DNA TGTGCCAGCAGCTTAGGACGCCTAAGGGGTGAGCAGTTCTTC.

This sequence joins TRBV7-2 and TRBJ2-1, with TRBD1 identical over 10 bases. V was pared by 5 bases and J by 3 bases, with 4 bases of the junction left unmatched. From germline, CDR1 is SGHTA and CDR2 FQGNSA. The CDR3 runs 15 residues. The CDR3 bases are TGTGCCAGCAGCCTCGGACAGGGGGTCTACAATGAGCAGTTCTTC. Protein sequence: CASSLGQGVYNEQFF. The full variable domain, completed using reference TRBV7-2 and TRBJ2-1, is GAGVSQSPSNKVTEKGKDVELRCDPISGHTALYWYRQSLGQGLEFLIYFQGNSAPDKSGLPSDRFSAERTGGSVSTLTIQRTQQEDSAVYLCASSLGQGVYNEQFFGPGTRLTVL.

The V call is TRBV6-6, the J call TRBJ2-7, with a possible D match to TRBD1 (5 bases). CDR3 length equals 16 residues. V was trimmed by 2 bases and J by 5 bases, leaving 19 bases between them. Germline V CDR1 and CDR2: MNHNY, SVGAGI (reference sequence). The CDR3 DNA reads TGTGCCAGCAGTTACCCAGACATAGGGGTTAGGAACGAGCAGTACTTC. It codes for CASSYPDIGVRNEQYF.

The V call is TRBV15, the J call TRBJ2-7; weak D call: TRBD2 (6 bases). The CDR3 covers 13 residues. The V and J ends lost 0 bases and 6 bases respectively, with 9 bases between them. In germline, CDR1 is LNHNV, CDR2 YYDKDF (reference sequence). Written as DNA, the CDR3 is TGTGCCACCAGCAGAGACCAGGGACTCGAGCAGTACTTC. Amino acids: CATSRDQGLEQYF. Full variable domain (remainder filled in from reference TRBV15 and TRBJ2-7): DAMVIQNPRYQVTQFGKPVTLSCSQTLNHNVMYWYQQKSSQAPKLLFHYYDKDFNNEADTPDNFQSRRPNTSFCFLDIRSPGLGDTAMYLCATSRDQGLEQYFGPGTRLTVT.

The V gene is TRBV18, the J gene TRBJ2-3, with TRBD2 matching over 7 bases. Trimming at V came to 6 bases and at J to 2 bases, leaving 5 bases not matched to a gene. The CDR3 totals 14 residues. CDR1 is KGHSH, CDR2 LQKENI, per germline. In nucleotides, the CDR3 is TGTGCCAGCTCCCGGGACTACAACACAGATACGCAGTATTTT. Its protein is CASSRDYNTDTQYF.

This clone was found a few times. The V gene is TRBV6-5, the J gene TRBJ2-1; 12 bases fit TRBD2. The CDR3 is made up of 16 amino acids. After removal of 4 bases from V and 4 bases from J, the junction contained 5 bases not matched to a gene. CDR1 and CDR2 from the germline V gene are MNHEY and SVGAGI. The CDR3 DNA reads as TGTGCCAGCAGTTGGACTAGCGGGATCACTTACAATGAGCAGTTCTTC. Translating gives CASSWTSGITYNEQFF.